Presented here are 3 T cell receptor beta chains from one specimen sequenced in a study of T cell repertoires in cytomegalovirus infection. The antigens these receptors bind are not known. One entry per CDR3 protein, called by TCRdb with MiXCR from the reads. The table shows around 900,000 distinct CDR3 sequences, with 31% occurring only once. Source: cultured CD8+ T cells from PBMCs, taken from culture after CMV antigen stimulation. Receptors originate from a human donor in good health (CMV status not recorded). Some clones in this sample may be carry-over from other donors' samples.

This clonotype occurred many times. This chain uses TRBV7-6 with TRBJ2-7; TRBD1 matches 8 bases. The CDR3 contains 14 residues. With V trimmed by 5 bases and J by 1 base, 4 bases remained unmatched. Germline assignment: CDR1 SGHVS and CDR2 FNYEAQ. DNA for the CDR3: TGTGCCAGCAGCGACACAGGGGGGTCCTACGAGCAGTACTTC. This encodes CASSDTGGSYEQYF.

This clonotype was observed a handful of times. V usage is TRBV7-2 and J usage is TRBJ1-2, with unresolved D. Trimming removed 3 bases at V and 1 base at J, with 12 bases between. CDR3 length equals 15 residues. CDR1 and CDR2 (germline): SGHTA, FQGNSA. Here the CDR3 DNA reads TGTGCCAGCAGCTTCGGTGGGTTTGGTAACTATGGCTACACCTTC. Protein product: CASSFGGFGNYGYTF.

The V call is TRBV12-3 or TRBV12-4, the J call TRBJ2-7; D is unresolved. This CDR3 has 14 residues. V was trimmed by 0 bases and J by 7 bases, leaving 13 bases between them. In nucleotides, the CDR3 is TGTGCCAGCAGTTTAGCGGAGACACTCTGGGAGCAGTACTTC. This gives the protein CASSLAETLWEQYF.